This T cell receptor (beta chain) was sequenced in a study of blood T cell repertoires in COVID-19. Looking at the study overall: PBMCs, B-cell-depleted T cells, or T cells provided the cDNA or gDNA that made up the material.

How the authors handled the data: Estimation of nucleated cell counts was performed using reference gene primer amplification. The table came from immunoSEQ multiplex PCR; TCRdb's copy has only in-frame clones and leaves some out. V and J calls and clone size are copied from that table; D and trimming were computed from the DNA. Of around 170,000 clones in the sample, over 65% were seen once. This clone was recorded once. Germline loops: CDR1 GTSNPN, CDR2 SVGIG (reference sequence). Trimming removed 1 base from V and 5 bases from J; junction bases left unmatched: 6. The CDR3 totals 14 residues. The receptor comes from a woman older than 75 with acute or convalescent COVID-19. Material: peripheral blood. The gene calls are TRBV30 and TRBJ2-5; TRBD2 matches 8 bases. The DNA for the CDR3 is TGTGCCTGGAGTGGCAGCGGGAGTGGTGAGACCCAGTACTTC. As protein: CAWSGSGSGETQYF.